The 25 T cell receptor beta chains below come from one sample, sequenced in a study of blood T cell repertoires in COVID-19. Only in-frame clones appear in the TCRdb table, and some are missing; sequencing was by immunoSEQ multiplex PCR. The sample lists over 100,000 clones, roughly 86% occurring once. Source material: peripheral blood. All receptors derive from a woman aged 70-85 years with COVID-19, enrolled during active disease.

The chain uses TRBV27 and TRBJ2-1; 7 bases map to TRBD1. With 8 bases clipped from V and 7 bases from J, the junction kept 5 bases outside the gene matches. The V gene's germline CDR1 is MNHEY and CDR2 SMNVEV (reference sequence). CDR3 length: 12 residues. CDR3 sequence: CASFDRVNEQFF. CDR3 sequence (DNA): TGTGCCAGCTTTGACAGGGTGAATGAGCAGTTCTTC.

The chain recombines TRBV28 with TRBJ1-2, with TRBD1 matching over 7 bases. The CDR3 sequence is 14 residues long. The germline gives CDR1 MDHEN, CDR2 SYDVKM. V dropped 5 bases and J dropped 4; count of bases not matched to a gene: 7. The DNA of the CDR3 is TGTGCCAGCAGTATGGGACAGTACCCCTATGGCTACACCTTC. It encodes CASSMGQYPYGYTF.

This clone was observed once. This chain connects TRBV2 to TRBJ2-5; possible D gene TRBD2, 5 bases. The CDR3 is 14 amino acids. Germline CDR1 reads SNHLY; CDR2 reads FYNNEI. The V end was cut by 6 bases, the J end by 0 bases, with 11 bases between. The DNA of the CDR3 is TGTGCCAGCAGGGCACAGCGGTACCAAGAGACCCAGTACTTC. This encodes CASRAQRYQETQYF.

The chain uses TRBV9 and TRBJ2-2; the match to TRBD2 covers 7 bases. Germline CDR1 and CDR2: SGDLS and YYNGEE. The V gene end was trimmed by 3 bases and the J gene end by 0 bases; junction bases not matched to a gene: 2. The CDR3 runs 15 residues. The CDR3 protein is CASSGSGANTGELFF. The CDR3 DNA reads TGTGCCAGCAGCGGGAGCGGGGCGAACACCGGGGAGCTGTTTTTT. Together with reference TRBV9 and TRBJ2-2, the CDR3 gives the full variable domain: DSGVTQTPKHLITATGQRVTLRCSPRSGDLSVYWYQQSLDQGLQFLIQYYNGEERAKGNILERFSAQQFPDLHSELNLSSLELGDSALYFCASSGSGANTGELFFGEGSRLTVL.

The gene calls are TRBV2 and TRBJ1-1; maybe TRBD1 (5 bases). Germline V lookup: CDR1 SNHLY, CDR2 FYNNEI. Trimming left V 0 bases short and J 5 bases short, with 13 bases between. The CDR3 spans 15 residues. CDR3 protein: CASSEAGRAHTEAFF. The CDR3 coding sequence is TGTGCCAGCAGTGAAGCGGGCAGGGCTCATACTGAAGCTTTCTTT.

The chain uses TRBV7-9 and TRBJ1-1, with 9 nucleotides matching TRBD1. The CDR3 sequence is 13 residues long. CDR1 and CDR2 from the germline V gene are SEHNR and FQNEAQ (reference sequence). The trim removed 0 bases at V and 11 bases at J, leaving 4 bases unmatched. The CDR3 nucleotides are TGTGCCAGCAGCTTAGCGGGACAGGGAACGGCTTTCTTT. Its translation: CASSLAGQGTAFF.

This chain uses TRBV3-1 (or the pseudogene TRBV3-2) with TRBJ2-5; 9 bases map to TRBD2. This CDR3 spans 14 amino acids. The junction had 6 bases not matched to a gene; V was cut back by 5 bases and J by 5 bases. Germline assignment: CDR1 LGHDT and CDR2 YNNKEL (reference sequence). The CDR3 DNA follows: TGTGCCAGCAGCACGCGGGGGGGCCGGGAGACCCAGTACTTC. This encodes CASSTRGGRETQYF.

This clone was found many times. The rearrangement joins TRBV20-1 to TRBJ2-1; 11 bases match TRBD2. Germline V gene lookup returns CDR1 DFQATT and CDR2 SNEGSKA (reference sequence). The V segment lost 3 bases and the J segment 5 bases; nucleotides outside the gene matches: 9. The CDR3 contains 16 residues. Here the CDR3 DNA reads TGCAGTGCTAGTGATATTAGCGGGGGGGCCCACAATGAGCAGTTCTTC. As protein: CSASDISGGAHNEQFF.

This clone was picked up one time. The chain combines TRBV10-3 with TRBJ1-2; possible D gene TRBD1, 6 bases. The CDR3 has 15 amino acids. From germline, CDR1 is ENHRY and CDR2 SYGVKD. The ends were cut back, 5 bases at V and 7 bases at J, with 20 bases in the middle. The CDR3, as DNA: TGTGCCATCAGTTCAAGACCAGGGGAGGGGGGTGGCTACACCTTC. Its translation is CAISSRPGEGGGYTF.

This clone is a singleton in its sample. The genes are TRBV6-4 and TRBJ2-7; 7 positions match TRBD1. After removal of 1 base from V and 6 bases from J, the junction contained 30 bases not matched to a gene. The CDR3 has 22 residues. Germline-derived CDR1 and CDR2 are MRHNA and SNTAGT. CDR3 loop: CASSDFTSSDRQGATSLFEQYF. In nucleotides, the CDR3 is TGTGCCAGCAGTGACTTCACATCTTCGGATCGACAGGGTGCGACTTCATTGTTCGAGCAGTACTTC.

The chain uses TRBV6-4 and TRBJ2-1, with TRBD1 identical over 8 bases. The CDR3 is 14 residues long. Germline lookup yields CDR1 MRHNA and CDR2 SNTAGT. Trimming removed 6 bases from V and 4 bases from J; junction bases left unmatched: 5. For the CDR3, the DNA is TGTGCCAGCAGGACAGGGGAGTCATACAATGAGCAGTTCTTC. It yields the protein CASRTGESYNEQFF.

V gene TRBV28 combines with J gene TRBJ1-6; D is unresolved. CDR1 and CDR2 (germline): MDHEN, SYDVKM. Trimming removed 6 bases at V and 7 bases at J, with 13 bases between. This CDR3 is 14 amino acids long. Here the CDR3 reads CASSQREGNSPLHF. DNA of the CDR3: TGTGCCAGCAGCCAGAGGGAGGGCAATTCACCCCTCCACTTT.

The chain employs TRBV4-2 and TRBJ1-3; D gene unclear. Germline V lookup: CDR1 LGHNA, CDR2 YNFKEQ. Trimming stripped 1 base from V and 3 bases from J, with 10 bases between. This CDR3 is 15 amino acids long. The CDR3 protein is CASSQVPGSGNTIYF. CDR3 DNA sequence: TGTGCCAGCAGCCAAGTGCCCGGGAGTGGAAACACCATATATTTT.

In its sample, this clone was seen a few times. The CDR3 is CASSHPGQGSYEQYF. The DNA of the CDR3 is TGTGCCAGCAGTCATCCGGGACAGGGATCTTACGAGCAGTACTTC. This rearrangement joins TRBV11-2 to TRBJ2-7, with TRBD1 matching over 9 bases. The V and J ends lost 6 bases and 4 bases, in that order; junction bases with no gene match: 10. CDR1 is SGHAT, CDR2 FQNNGV, per germline. The CDR3 runs to 15 residues.

The chain employs TRBV14 and TRBJ2-5; tentatively, D is TRBD1 (5 bases). Germline loops: CDR1 SGHDN, CDR2 FVKESK. The CDR3 loop spans 17 amino acids. The germline V and J ends were trimmed by 4 bases and 0 bases, with 18 bases remaining between them. In DNA form, the CDR3 reads TGTGCCAGCAGCCCGCCCCAGGGCCAGGAACACCAAGAGACCCAGTACTTC. Protein product: CASSPPQGQEHQETQYF. Together with reference TRBV14 and TRBJ2-5, the CDR3 gives the full variable domain: EAGVTQFPSHSVIEKGQTVTLRCDPISGHDNLYWYRRVMGKEIKFLLHFVKESKQDESGMPNNRFLAERTGGTYSTLKVQPAELEDSGVYFCASSPPQGQEHQETQYFGPGTRLLVL.

This chain uses TRBV2 with TRBJ1-5; D uncertain. Germline CDR1 is SNHLY and CDR2 is FYNNEI. The CDR3 consists of 13 residues. The V end was cut by 4 bases, the J end by 3 bases, with 7 bases between. CDR3 in amino acids: CASSGRVNQPQHF. CDR3 bases: TGTGCCAGCAGTGGTCGTGTCAATCAGCCCCAGCATTTT.

The chain is built from TRBV4-1 and TRBJ2-7; 7 bases align to TRBD2. The CDR3 runs 15 residues. CDR1 MGHRA and CDR2 YSYEKL come from the germline V gene. Losses at the gene ends were 3 bases for V and 0 bases for J; bases not matched to a gene: 5. CDR3 sequence reads: CASSQRGGSSYEQYF. The CDR3 coding sequence is TGCGCCAGCAGCCAGCGCGGGGGTAGCTCCTACGAGCAGTACTTC.

The genes are TRBV5-1 and TRBJ1-2; D call uncertain. This CDR3 contains 16 residues. Trimming pared 2 bases from V and 8 bases from J, leaving 22 bases between. CDR1 and CDR2 (germline): SGHRS, YFSETQ. CDR3 bases: TGCGCCAGCAGCTTTGAGGGTATAAGGTCCCTTTACGGCTACACCTTC. It encodes CASSFEGIRSLYGYTF.

The rearrangement joins TRBV28 to TRBJ1-2, with 9 positions matching TRBD1. CDR1 is MDHEN and CDR2 is SYDVKM in the germline V gene. With 4 bases clipped from V and 4 bases from J, the junction kept 7 bases outside the gene matches. The CDR3 has 15 residues. The CDR3 nucleotides are TGTGCCAGCAGTTCCGGGGGGGGACAGGGCTATGGCTACACCTTC. It yields the protein CASSSGGGQGYGYTF.

J is TRBJ1-5 and V is TRBV5-1; D is unclear. V lost 1 base, J lost 9 bases, and 11 bases lay in between. Per the germline V gene, CDR1 is SGHRS and CDR2 is YFSETQ. This CDR3 contains 13 residues. CDR3 protein: CASSLSGVSPQHF. CDR3 nucleotides: TGCGCCAGCAGCTTGTCCGGTGTTTCGCCCCAGCATTTT.

The rearrangement joins TRBV5-5 to TRBJ2-3, with 8 bases matching TRBD2. Germline CDR1 reads SGHKS; CDR2 reads YYEKEE (reference sequence). The CDR3 spans 15 residues. V lost 0 bases, J lost 4 bases, and 4 bases stayed unmatched. CDR3 sequence: CASSLDGGAADTQYF. CDR3 DNA: TGTGCCAGCAGCTTGGACGGGGGGGCCGCAGATACGCAGTATTTT.

This rearrangement joins TRBV29-1 to TRBJ2-1, with 7 bases identical to TRBD1. The germline gives CDR1 SQVTM, CDR2 ANQGSEA. The CDR3 is 13 residues long. J gave up 8 bases and V 2 bases, and 6 bases lay outside the gene matches. For the CDR3, the DNA is TGCAGCGTTGAAACCACAGGGGCGGATGAGCAGTTCTTC. It codes for CSVETTGADEQFF.

The chain employs TRBV7-9 and TRBJ2-2, with TRBD2 identical over 7 bases. Trimming at V came to 5 bases and at J to 1 base, leaving 4 bases not matched to a gene. CDR3 size: 15 residues. Germline CDR1 SEHNR, CDR2 FQNEAQ (reference sequence). In nucleotides, the CDR3 is TGTGCCAGCAGCCCCTGGGGGGGGAACACCGGGGAGCTGTTTTTT. It is translated as CASSPWGGNTGELFF.

This clone was found once. The gene calls are TRBV7-9 and TRBJ2-7, with unresolved D. V was clipped by 5 bases and J by 2 bases, with 10 bases between them. Germline V gene sequence: CDR1 SEHNR, CDR2 FQNEAQ (reference sequence). CDR3 length: 13 amino acids. The CDR3, as DNA: TGTGCCAGCAGCCCCGACAAGCCCTACGAGCAGTACTTC. It yields the protein CASSPDKPYEQYF.

The chain has TRBV12-3 or TRBV12-4 and TRBJ1-5, with D maybe TRBD1 (6 bases). V was cut by 11 bases and J by 3 bases, with 11 bases left in between. CDR3 length: 12 amino acids. The DNA for the CDR3 is TGTGCCTACCGGACAGTCAATCAGCCCCAGCATTTT. Encoded protein: CAYRTVNQPQHF.